This is a list of T cell receptor beta chains from one sample in a study of CXCR3-negative and CXCR3-positive naive CD8 T cells. TCRdb re-called the 5' RACE reads and catalogs CDR3 proteins one per entry, DNA excluded. This sample's table reports over 5,000 distinct CDR3 sequences. The specimen sequenced was naive CXCR3+ CD8+ T cells from blood. All receptors come from a human donor in good health. Some clones in this sample may be carry-over from other donors' samples. Each CDR3 is given with its conserved first and last residue. The listing skips clone size in some rows; elsewhere it reads once, few, many or a size class.

J,size,V,CDR3
TRBJ2-1,medium-sized,TRBV10-3,CAISELEGYNEQFF
TRBJ2-7,.,TRBV20-1,CSARGRAHSYEQYF
TRBJ1-1,medium-sized,TRBV29-1,CSVEGWDRLMNTEAFF
TRBJ1-1,.,TRBV4-2,CASSPMDRGGAFF
TRBJ2-7,medium-sized,TRBV7-9,CASSLDLLDSITGEQYF
TRBJ1-5,medium-sized,TRBV9,CASSVGGGNNQPQHF
TRBJ2-7,.,TRBV29-1,CSVVSGNSYEQYF
TRBJ2-2,medium-sized,TRBV3-1,CASSGGTTGELFF
TRBJ2-4,.,TRBV25-1,CASSSDRGLAKNIQYF
TRBJ1-1,.,TRBV7-2,CASSSLLTGGWNTEAFF
TRBJ2-3,medium-sized,TRBV2,CASSPGQGTDTQYF
TRBJ2-7,.,TRBV20-1,CSARDRGGYSYEQYF
TRBJ2-5,.,TRBV6-2/TRBV6-3,CASSDQRGGHQETQYF
TRBJ2-7,.,TRBV20-1,CSARSSGRSYEQYF
TRBJ2-7,.,TRBV20-1,CSARDSITSSYEQYF
TRBJ2-7,.,TRBV14,CASSQPPEGYEQYF
TRBJ2-7,medium-sized,TRBV19,CASTAGTGGVYEQYF
TRBJ2-7,.,TRBV20-1,CSARFSYEQYF
TRBJ2-7,.,TRBV12-3/TRBV12-4,CASSATSLEQYF
TRBJ2-3,medium-sized,TRBV29-1,CSVVWDIYRTDTQYF
TRBJ2-2,.,TRBV5-4,CASSPGLAGKNTGELFF
TRBJ2-3,medium-sized,TRBV14,CASSQESPTDTQYF
TRBJ1-1,.,TRBV29-1,CSVGAGHEAFF